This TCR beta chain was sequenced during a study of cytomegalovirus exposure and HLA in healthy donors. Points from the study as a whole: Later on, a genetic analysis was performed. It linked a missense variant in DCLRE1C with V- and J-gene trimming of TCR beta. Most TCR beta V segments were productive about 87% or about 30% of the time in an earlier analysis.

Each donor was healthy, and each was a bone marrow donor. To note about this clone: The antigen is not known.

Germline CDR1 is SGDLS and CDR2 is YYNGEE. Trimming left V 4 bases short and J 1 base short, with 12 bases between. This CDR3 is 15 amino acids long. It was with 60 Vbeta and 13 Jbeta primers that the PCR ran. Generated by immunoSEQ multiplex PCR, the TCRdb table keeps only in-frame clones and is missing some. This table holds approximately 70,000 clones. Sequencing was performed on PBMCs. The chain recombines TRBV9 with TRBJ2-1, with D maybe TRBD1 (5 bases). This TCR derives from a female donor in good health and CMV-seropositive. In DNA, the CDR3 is TGTGCCAGCAGCCCCCAGGGAAAATCCTACAATGAGCAGTTCTTC. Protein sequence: CASSPQGKSYNEQFF. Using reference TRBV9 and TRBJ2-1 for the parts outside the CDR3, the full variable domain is DSGVTQTPKHLITATGQRVTLRCSPRSGDLSVYWYQQSLDQGLQFLIQYYNGEERAKGNILERFSAQQFPDLHSELNLSSLELGDSALYFCASSPQGKSYNEQFFGPGTRLTVL.